The next 29 T cell receptor beta chains were all read from a single sample in a study of T cell responses to AZD1222 COVID-19 vaccine. Sequenced by immunoSEQ multiplex PCR; TCRdb stores in-frame clones only, minus some. The table records about 130,000 clones, about 87% of them present only once. The sequences come from peripheral blood, collected on day 0 of AZD1222 vaccination. The origin of the receptors is an adult in good health.

The gene calls are TRBV2 and TRBJ1-5, with D unclear. The V gene lost 4 bases and the J gene lost 1 base, with 8 bases spanning the gap. The CDR3 is 14 amino acids. Germline CDR1 SNHLY, CDR2 FYNNEI. Written as DNA, the CDR3 is TGTGCCAGCAGTGGGAGGGAAAGCAATCAGCCCCAGCATTTT. As protein: CASSGRESNQPQHF.

CDR3 bases: TGTGCCAGCAGCCCAGATACTAACTATGGCTACACCTTC. This sequence encodes CASSPDTNYGYTF. This rearrangement joins TRBV7-2 to TRBJ1-2; D ambiguous. V lost 5 bases and J lost 0, with 7 bases in between. Germline V lookup: CDR1 SGHTA, CDR2 FQGNSA. This CDR3 has 13 amino acids.

The rearrangement links TRBV5-1 to TRBJ1-1; D is unresolved. CDR1 is SGHRS and CDR2 is YFSETQ in the germline V gene. The ends were cut back, 5 bases at V and 4 bases at J, with 12 bases in the middle. The CDR3 length is 13 residues. CDR3 nucleotides: TGCGCCAGCAGGCTCGGTGGTAGCACTGAAGCTTTCTTT. Protein: CASRLGGSTEAFF.

The CDR3 sequence is CASSSHSTGTNYGYTF. CDR3 sequence (DNA): TGTGCCAGCAGCTCCCATTCGACAGGAACTAACTATGGCTACACCTTC. The V call is TRBV13, the J call TRBJ1-2, with a possible D match to TRBD1 (6 bases). Germline CDR1 and CDR2: PRHDT and FYEKMQ (reference sequence). Deletions cut 4 bases from V and 0 bases from J, with 15 bases between. The CDR3 is 16 amino acids.

The rearrangement joins TRBV7-8 to TRBJ1-2, with TRBD1 identical over 9 bases. The CDR3 runs 17 residues. CDR1 and CDR2 from the germline V gene are SGHVS and FQNEAQ. With V trimmed by 1 base and J by 7 bases, 13 bases remained unmatched. CDR3 DNA: TGTGCCAGCAGCTTAGTAGGCCGGGGGACAGGGCCTCGTGGCTACACCTTC. Translated: CASSLVGRGTGPRGYTF.

The chain uses TRBV7-3 and TRBJ1-1; no firm D call. With 1 base removed from V and 1 base from J, the gap between germline ends came to 4 bases. Germline CDR1 and CDR2: SGHTA and FQGTGA. CDR3 size: 13 residues. The CDR3 DNA is TGTGCCAGCAGCTTAATCGCGAACACTGAAGCTTTCTTT. Its translation is CASSLIANTEAFF.

This clone is medium-sized by share. At the DNA level, this CDR3 is encoded by other sequences in the same sample as well. The chain links TRBV5-1 to TRBJ2-7; perhaps TRBD1 as D (6 bases). The CDR3 runs 13 residues. Germline CDR1 is SGHRS and CDR2 is YFSETQ. Trimming left V 3 bases short and J 2 bases short, with 9 bases between. The CDR3 nucleotides are TGCGCCAGCAGCTGGGACAAAACCTACGAGCAGTACTTC. It codes for CASSWDKTYEQYF.

The table lists this clone with a count of one. The chain is built from TRBV18 and TRBJ2-7, with 9 bases fitting TRBD1. The V and J ends lost 5 bases and 0 bases, in that order; junction bases with no gene match: 8. This CDR3 comprises 16 residues. Germline assignment: CDR1 KGHSH and CDR2 LQKENI. The CDR3 sequence is CASSSSGTGSSYEQYF. CDR3 DNA: TGTGCCAGCTCATCATCCGGGACAGGGAGCTCCTACGAGCAGTACTTC.

A single count supports this clone. The V gene is TRBV27, the J gene TRBJ1-2; 7 bases agree with TRBD1. The J segment lost 3 bases and the V segment lost 5 bases, leaving 9 bases of the junction unmatched. This CDR3 is 15 amino acids long. Germline CDR1 MNHEY, CDR2 SMNVEV (reference sequence). This CDR3 is CASSPSRQGHYGYTF. CDR3 coding DNA: TGTGCCAGCAGTCCTTCGCGACAGGGCCACTATGGCTACACCTTC.

The chain uses TRBV4-1 and TRBJ1-2, with D maybe TRBD1 (5 bases). The V gene lost 2 bases and the J gene lost 8 bases, with 18 bases spanning the gap. The CDR3 is made up of 15 amino acids. Germline V gene lookup returns CDR1 MGHRA and CDR2 YSYEKL. CDR3 residues: CASSQTPDGGGGYTF. In DNA form, the CDR3 reads TGCGCCAGCAGCCAAACCCCTGATGGGGGGGGAGGCTACACCTTC.

The CDR3 reads CASRPAGDNQPQHF. The CDR3 DNA is TGTGCCAGCAGACCGGCAGGGGACAATCAGCCCCAGCATTTT. The chain links TRBV27 to TRBJ1-5; tentatively, D is TRBD1 (6 bases). Germline V CDR1 and CDR2: MNHEY, SMNVEV (reference sequence). The CDR3 length is 14 residues. V was clipped by 6 bases and J by 3 bases, with 12 bases between them.

The CDR3 reads CASSPGRQGAFF. In nucleotides, the CDR3 is TGTGCCAGCAGCCCCGGGCGTCAGGGAGCTTTCTTT. The chain joins TRBV7-9 to TRBJ1-1; a possible D gene is TRBD1 (5 bases). V was trimmed by 5 bases and J by 10 bases, leaving 14 bases between them. CDR3 length equals 12 residues. The germline CDR1 and CDR2 sequences are SEHNR and FQNEAQ (reference sequence). Using reference TRBV7-9 and TRBJ1-1 for the parts outside the CDR3, the full variable domain is DTGVSQNPRHKITKRGQNVTFRCDPISEHNRLYWYRQTLGQGPEFLTYFQNEAQLEKSRLLSDRFSAERPKGSFSTLEIQRTEQGDSAMYLCASSPGRQGAFFGQGTRLTVV.

V gene TRBV18 combines with J gene TRBJ1-2; 7 bases match TRBD1. Unmatched junction bases numbered 3, after V lost 4 bases and J lost 1 base. There are 14 residues in the CDR3. Looked up from germline, CDR1 is KGHSH and CDR2 is LQKENI. The CDR3: CASSRQGNNYGYTF. In nucleotides, the CDR3 is TGTGCCAGCTCACGACAGGGAAATAACTATGGCTACACCTTC.

This clone came up once. The chain couples TRBV5-1 to TRBJ2-3; 10 positions agree with TRBD2. CDR3 size: 17 residues. Germline V gives CDR1 SGHRS, CDR2 YFSETQ. V shed 0 bases, J shed 5 bases, and the junction held 9 bases outside the gene matches. The CDR3, as DNA: TGCGCCAGCAGCTTGGGGGCTCTAGCGGGAGTTGTAGATACGCAGTATTTT. Translating gives CASSLGALAGVVDTQYF.

The gene calls are TRBV10-3 and TRBJ1-5; the D gene is possibly TRBD1 (6 bases). The CDR3 covers 14 residues. Trimming cost V 10 bases and J 3 bases, with 16 bases left between them. Germline lookup yields CDR1 ENHRY and CDR2 SYGVKD. The CDR3 sequence is CATEGQSLNQPQHF. The CDR3 DNA is TGTGCCACCGAAGGACAGAGCCTCAATCAGCCCCAGCATTTT.

This clone was counted a few times. The chain recombines TRBV2 with TRBJ1-5; TRBD1 might be the D (6 bases). This CDR3 spans 17 amino acids. Germline V CDR1 and CDR2: SNHLY, FYNNEI. Deletions cut 3 bases from V and 7 bases from J, with 22 bases between. CDR3 coding DNA: TGTGCCAGCAGTGAGGGGCAGGGGAGCGCCGTTGCCCAGCCCCAGCATTTT. It yields the protein CASSEGQGSAVAQPQHF.

This sequence joins TRBV7-2 and TRBJ1-6; D might be TRBD1 (6 bases). V gave up 5 bases and J gave up 0 bases, with 20 bases separating them. Germline lookup yields CDR1 SGHTA and CDR2 FQGNSA. This CDR3 has 19 amino acids. CDR3 sequence reads: CASSRVGTRGSSYNSPLHF. DNA of the CDR3: TGTGCCAGCAGCAGAGTGGGGACAAGGGGAAGCTCCTATAATTCACCCCTCCACTTT.

J is TRBJ1-1 and V is TRBV10-3; D might be TRBD1 (5 bases). Trimming removed 5 bases from V and 1 base from J, with 11 bases in between. Germline-derived CDR1 and CDR2 are ENHRY and SYGVKD. CDR3 length: 14 amino acids. CDR3 amino acids: CAISLKGTNTEAFF. Written as DNA, the CDR3 is TGTGCCATCAGTCTCAAGGGGACGAACACTGAAGCTTTCTTT.

The chain has TRBV14 and TRBJ2-7; no definite D call. This CDR3 is 14 amino acids long. Germline V gene lookup returns CDR1 SGHDN and CDR2 FVKESK. V was clipped by 4 bases and J by 5 bases, with 15 bases between them. CDR3 loop: CASSLRSGKDEQYF. The CDR3 DNA follows: TGTGCCAGCAGCCTCCGGTCCGGTAAAGACGAGCAGTACTTC.

This clone has more than one count but fewer than ten. V and J are TRBV5-4 and TRBJ1-2; the D is unclear. The CDR3 is made up of 13 amino acids. V dropped 0 bases and J dropped 7 bases, with 10 bases sitting between them. CDR1 SGHNT and CDR2 YYREEE come from the germline V gene (reference sequence). The DNA of the CDR3 is TGTGCCAGCAGCTTGGGGGAATACGGTGGCTACACCTTC. Translation: CASSLGEYGGYTF.

The table lists this clone with a few counts. J is TRBJ1-1 and V is TRBV25-1, with D perhaps TRBD1 (6 bases). Looked up from germline, CDR1 is MGHDK and CDR2 is SYGVNS. This CDR3 is 15 amino acids long. Trimming left V 8 bases short and J 0 bases short, with 16 bases between. CDR3 sequence (DNA): TGTGCCAGCCAAGAGCTACAGGGAATGAACACTGAAGCTTTCTTT. Translated, it gives CASQELQGMNTEAFF.

The chain uses TRBV9 and TRBJ2-1; 7 nucleotides align to TRBD2. The J segment lost 8 bases and the V segment lost 0 bases, leaving 11 bases of the junction unmatched. Germline assignment: CDR1 SGDLS and CDR2 YYNGEE. This CDR3 comprises 16 residues. The CDR3 region has the DNA TGTGCCAGCAGCGTAGGAAGGGCGGGAGATCGCTATGAGCAGTTCTTC. Protein: CASSVGRAGDRYEQFF. The whole variable domain, remainder taken from reference TRBV9 and TRBJ2-1, is DSGVTQTPKHLITATGQRVTLRCSPRSGDLSVYWYQQSLDQGLQFLIQYYNGEERAKGNILERFSAQQFPDLHSELNLSSLELGDSALYFCASSVGRAGDRYEQFFGPGTRLTVL.

The chain carries TRBV19 and TRBJ2-7; weak D call: TRBD1 (6 bases). The V gene lost 5 bases and the J gene lost 2 bases, with 13 bases spanning the gap. Germline loops: CDR1 LNHDA, CDR2 SQIVND (reference sequence). The CDR3 runs 14 residues. This CDR3 reads CASSPSGAAYEQYF. CDR3 DNA: TGTGCCAGTAGTCCCTCAGGGGCGGCCTACGAGCAGTACTTC.

V usage is TRBV5-5 and J usage is TRBJ1-5; D unclear. Germline CDR1 reads SGHKS; CDR2 reads YYEKEE (reference sequence). This CDR3 spans 15 amino acids. The V end was cut by 4 bases, the J end by 6 bases, with 17 bases between. CDR3 sequence (DNA): TGTGCCAGCAGCCTGGGTCGGGGTGACGGTCAGCCCCAGCATTTT. Its translation is CASSLGRGDGQPQHF.

The rearrangement uses TRBV7-3 and TRBJ2-3, with D unclear. V gave up 4 bases and J gave up 4 bases, with 18 bases separating them. Germline CDR1 and CDR2: SGHTA and FQGTGA. The CDR3 has 16 residues. The CDR3 spells CASSSFGRRSADTQYF. The CDR3 nucleotides read TGTGCCAGCAGCTCATTCGGACGCCGCAGTGCAGATACGCAGTATTTT.

The V and J genes are TRBV19 and TRBJ2-3, with D perhaps TRBD2 (5 bases). In germline, CDR1 is LNHDA, CDR2 SQIVND (reference sequence). CDR3 size: 18 residues. Trimming pared 3 bases from V and 5 bases from J, leaving 24 bases between. The CDR3 loop is CASSMGQFGPSLRDTQYF. CDR3 DNA: TGTGCCAGTAGTATGGGCCAATTCGGACCTAGCCTTAGAGATACGCAGTATTTT.

Only a few counts were recorded for this clone. The chain employs TRBV5-1 and TRBJ1-3; D is ambiguous. The germline CDR1 and CDR2 sequences are SGHRS and YFSETQ. This CDR3 has 15 residues. V was shortened by 4 bases and J by 1 base, with 12 bases between the two germline ends. CDR3 DNA sequence: TGCGCCAGCAGCCTAGATCCGGGATCTGGAAACACCATATATTTT. It yields the protein CASSLDPGSGNTIYF.

The chain couples TRBV4-2 to TRBJ2-2; 16 bases line up with TRBD2. J lost 6 bases, V lost 3 bases, and 7 bases had no gene match. CDR1 is LGHNA and CDR2 is YNFKEQ in the germline V gene. This CDR3 comprises 18 residues. The CDR3 protein is CASSQEGTSGGAAGELFF. The CDR3, as DNA: TGTGCCAGCAGCCAGGAAGGGACTAGCGGGGGGGCAGCCGGGGAGCTGTTTTTT.

This sequence joins TRBV2 and TRBJ1-3; the D is unclear. Germline CDR1 and CDR2: SNHLY and FYNNEI. V was shortened by 7 bases and J by 0 bases, with 16 bases between the two germline ends. This CDR3 region has 16 residues. CDR3 in amino acids: CASIQPPRSSGNTIYF. Here the CDR3 DNA reads TGTGCCAGCATCCAACCCCCAAGAAGCTCTGGAAACACCATATATTTT.